This TCR beta chain was sequenced for a study of T cells in Graves' hyperthyroidism and ophthalmopathy. Of note for this clonotype: Antigen: not known.

Study-level results: Most thyroid clonotypes expanded above 0.001 were also detected in blood. Classification by a 13 V-J model distinguished ophthalmopathy from stable hyperthyroidism.

The CDR3 loop spans 14 amino acids. Germline CDR1 and CDR2: SGHAT and FQNNGV. V dropped 5 bases and J dropped 5 bases, with 12 bases sitting between them. It was RNA transcripts that yielded the amplified TCR beta CDR3 regions. The primer set for the first-round RT-PCR of the TCR CDR3 was HTBI. TCRdb redid the calling of the multiplex PCR reads with MiXCR, one entry per CDR3 protein. The sample shows around 500,000 distinct CDR3 sequences, about 20% of them seen only once. Lactation, pregnancy, other autoimmune disease or uncontrolled infection led to exclusion of patients. Used for diagnoses were clinical symptoms, serum thyroxine and TRAb, thyroid ultrasound and orbital computed tomography.

The sample taken for sequencing was blood. The chain uses TRBV11-2 and TRBJ2-2; D might be TRBD2 (5 bases). This receptor was obtained from a woman between 65 and 79 years old with Graves' ophthalmopathy. DNA for the CDR3: TGTGCCAGCAGCCCCGACGGGAAGACCGGGGAGCTGTTTTTT. As protein: CASSPDGKTGELFF. The entire variable domain, with the rest obtained from reference TRBV11-2 and TRBJ2-2, is as follows: EAGVAQSPRYKIIEKRQSVAFWCNPISGHATLYWYQQILGQGPKLLIQFQNNGVVDDSQLPKDRFSAERLKGVDSTLKIQPAKLEDSAVYLCASSPDGKTGELFFGEGSRLTVL.